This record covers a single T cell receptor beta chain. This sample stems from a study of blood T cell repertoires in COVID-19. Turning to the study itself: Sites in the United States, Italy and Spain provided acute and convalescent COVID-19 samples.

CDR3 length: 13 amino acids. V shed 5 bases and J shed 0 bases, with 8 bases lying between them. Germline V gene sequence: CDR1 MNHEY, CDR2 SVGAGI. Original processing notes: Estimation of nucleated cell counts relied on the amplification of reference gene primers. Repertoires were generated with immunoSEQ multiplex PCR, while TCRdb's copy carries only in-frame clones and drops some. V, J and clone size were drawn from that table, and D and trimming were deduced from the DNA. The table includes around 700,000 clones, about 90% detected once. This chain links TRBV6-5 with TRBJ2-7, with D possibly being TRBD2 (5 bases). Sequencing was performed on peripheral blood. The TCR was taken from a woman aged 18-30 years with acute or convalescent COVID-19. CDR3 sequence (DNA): TGTGCCAGCAGTCGGGCGGGCTCCTACGAGCAGTACTTC. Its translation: CASSRAGSYEQYF.